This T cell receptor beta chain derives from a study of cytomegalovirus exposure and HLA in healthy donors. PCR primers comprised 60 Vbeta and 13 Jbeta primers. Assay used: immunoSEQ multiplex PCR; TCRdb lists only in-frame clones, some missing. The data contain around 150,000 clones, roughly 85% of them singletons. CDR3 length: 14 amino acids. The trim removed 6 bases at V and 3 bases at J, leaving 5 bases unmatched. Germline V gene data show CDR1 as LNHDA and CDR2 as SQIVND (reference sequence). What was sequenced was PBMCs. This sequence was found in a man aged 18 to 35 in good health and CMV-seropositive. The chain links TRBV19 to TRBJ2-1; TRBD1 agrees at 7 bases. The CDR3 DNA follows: TGTGCCAGTAGACCGGGACAGAACTACAATGAGCAGTTCTTC. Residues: CASRPGQNYNEQFF.